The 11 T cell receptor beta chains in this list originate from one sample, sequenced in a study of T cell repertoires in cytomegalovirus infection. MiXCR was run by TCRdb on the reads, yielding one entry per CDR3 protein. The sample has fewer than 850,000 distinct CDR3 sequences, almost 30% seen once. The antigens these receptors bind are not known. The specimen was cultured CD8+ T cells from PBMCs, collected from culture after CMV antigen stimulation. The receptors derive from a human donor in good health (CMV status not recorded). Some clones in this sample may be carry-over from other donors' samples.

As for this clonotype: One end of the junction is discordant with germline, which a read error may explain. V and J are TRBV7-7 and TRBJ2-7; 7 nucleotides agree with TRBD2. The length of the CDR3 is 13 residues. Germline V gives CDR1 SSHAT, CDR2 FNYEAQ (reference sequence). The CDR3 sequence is CASSYRRGDEQYF. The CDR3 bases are TGTGCTAGCAGTTATCGCCGGGGGGACGAGCAGTACTTC.

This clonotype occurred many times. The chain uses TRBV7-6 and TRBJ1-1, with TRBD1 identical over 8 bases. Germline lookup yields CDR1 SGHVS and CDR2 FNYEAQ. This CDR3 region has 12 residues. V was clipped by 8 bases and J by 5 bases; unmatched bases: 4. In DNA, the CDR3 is TGTGCCAGCGGACAGGGAGGAACTGAAGCTTTCTTT. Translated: CASGQGGTEAFF.

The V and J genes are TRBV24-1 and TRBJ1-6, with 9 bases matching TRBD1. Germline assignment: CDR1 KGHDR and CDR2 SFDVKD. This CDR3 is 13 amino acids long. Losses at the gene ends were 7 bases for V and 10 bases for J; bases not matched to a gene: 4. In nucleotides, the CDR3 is TGTGCCACCAGCGACAGGGGGTCGTCACCCCTCCACTTT. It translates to CATSDRGSSPLHF.

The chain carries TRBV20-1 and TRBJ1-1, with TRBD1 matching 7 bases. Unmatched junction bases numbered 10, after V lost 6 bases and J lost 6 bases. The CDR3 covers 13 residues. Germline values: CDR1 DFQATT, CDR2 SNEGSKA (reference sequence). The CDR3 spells CSAPPQGVAEAFF. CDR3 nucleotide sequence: TGCAGTGCCCCACCCCAGGGGGTGGCTGAAGCTTTCTTT.

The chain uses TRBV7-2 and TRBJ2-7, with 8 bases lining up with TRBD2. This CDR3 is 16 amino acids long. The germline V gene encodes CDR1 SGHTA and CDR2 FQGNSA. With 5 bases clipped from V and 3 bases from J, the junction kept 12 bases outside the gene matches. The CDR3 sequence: CASSPGGSGGLYEQYF. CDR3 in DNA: TGTGCCAGCAGCCCAGGAGGGAGCGGGGGACTCTACGAGCAGTACTTC.

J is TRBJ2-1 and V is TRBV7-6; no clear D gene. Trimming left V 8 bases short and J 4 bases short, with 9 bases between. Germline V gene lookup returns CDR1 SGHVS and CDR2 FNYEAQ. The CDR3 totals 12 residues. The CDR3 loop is CASRPNYNEQFF. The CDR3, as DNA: TGTGCCAGCCGTCCCAATTACAATGAGCAGTTCTTC.

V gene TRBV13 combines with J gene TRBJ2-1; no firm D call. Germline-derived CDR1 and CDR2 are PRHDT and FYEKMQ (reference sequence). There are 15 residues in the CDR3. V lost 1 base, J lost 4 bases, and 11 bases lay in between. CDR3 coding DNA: TGTGCCAGCAGCTTAGCCGGCCACGTATACAATGAGCAGTTCTTC. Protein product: CASSLAGHVYNEQFF.

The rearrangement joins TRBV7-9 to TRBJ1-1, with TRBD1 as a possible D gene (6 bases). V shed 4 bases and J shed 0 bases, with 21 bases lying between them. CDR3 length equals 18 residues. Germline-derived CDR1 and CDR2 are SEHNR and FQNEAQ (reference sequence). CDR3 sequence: CASSYPRQGPKMNTEAFF. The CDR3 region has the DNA TGTGCCAGCAGCTACCCTAGGCAGGGGCCGAAAATGAACACTGAAGCTTTCTTT.

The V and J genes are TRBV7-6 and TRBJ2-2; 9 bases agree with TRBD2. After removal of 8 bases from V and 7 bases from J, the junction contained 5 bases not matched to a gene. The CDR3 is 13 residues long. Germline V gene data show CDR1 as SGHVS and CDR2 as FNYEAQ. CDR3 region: CASAGGEVGELFF. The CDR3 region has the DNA TGTGCCAGCGCGGGGGGGGAGGTCGGGGAGCTGTTTTTT.

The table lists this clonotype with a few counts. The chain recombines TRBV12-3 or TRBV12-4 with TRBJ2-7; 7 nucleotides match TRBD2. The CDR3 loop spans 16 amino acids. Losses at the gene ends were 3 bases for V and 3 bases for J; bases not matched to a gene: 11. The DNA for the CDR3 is TGTGCCAGCAGTTTGGTCATAAGCGGGGTTAGCTACGAGCAGTACGTC. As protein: CASSLVISGVSYEQYV.

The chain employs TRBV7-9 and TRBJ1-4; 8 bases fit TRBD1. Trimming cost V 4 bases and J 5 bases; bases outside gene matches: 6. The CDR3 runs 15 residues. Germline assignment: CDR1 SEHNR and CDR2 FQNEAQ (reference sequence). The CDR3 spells CASSYPGQDNEKLFF. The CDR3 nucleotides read TGTGCCAGCAGCTATCCGGGACAGGACAATGAAAAACTGTTTTTT. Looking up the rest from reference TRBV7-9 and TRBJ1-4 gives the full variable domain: DTGVSQNPRHKITKRGQNVTFRCDPISEHNRLYWYRQTLGQGPEFLTYFQNEAQLEKSRLLSDRFSAERPKGSFSTLEIQRTEQGDSAMYLCASSYPGQDNEKLFFGSGTQLSVL.